This T cell receptor (beta chain) is from a study of blood T cell repertoires in COVID-19. V dropped 5 bases and J dropped 9 bases, with 8 bases sitting between them. Germline CDR1 SQVTM, CDR2 ANQGSEA. The CDR3 loop spans 10 amino acids. Per the original methods: Amplification of reference gene primers was used by the study to estimate nucleated cell counts. Sequencing was performed with immunoSEQ multiplex PCR; in TCRdb, only in-frame clones are kept and a portion is missing. For V, J and clone size, that table is used; D and trimming come from the DNA. The top ten clones hold 0.95% to 1.5% of a sample with approximately 200,000 clones, approximately 90% of them seen once.

The chain links TRBV29-1 to TRBJ2-1, with D perhaps TRBD2 (6 bases). Source material: PBMCs or T cells enriched from blood (not recorded which). The source is a man aged 30 to 39 who had recovered from COVID-19. DNA for the CDR3: TGCAGCGTTTTGCGGGGTGAGCAGTTCTTC. Its protein is CSVLRGEQFF.